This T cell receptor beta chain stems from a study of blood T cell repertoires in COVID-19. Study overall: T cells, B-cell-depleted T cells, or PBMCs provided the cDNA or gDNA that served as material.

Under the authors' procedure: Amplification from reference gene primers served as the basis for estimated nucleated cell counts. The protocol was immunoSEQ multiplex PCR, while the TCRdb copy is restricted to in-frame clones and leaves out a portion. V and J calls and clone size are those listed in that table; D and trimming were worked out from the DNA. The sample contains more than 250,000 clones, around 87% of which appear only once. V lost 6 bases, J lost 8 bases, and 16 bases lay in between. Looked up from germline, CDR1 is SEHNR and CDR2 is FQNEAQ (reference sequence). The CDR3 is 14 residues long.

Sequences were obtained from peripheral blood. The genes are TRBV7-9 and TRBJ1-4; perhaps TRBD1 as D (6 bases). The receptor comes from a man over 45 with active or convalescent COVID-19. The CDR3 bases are TGTGCCAGCAGTGCGACAGGCCTCAGCGAAAAACTGTTTTTT. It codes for CASSATGLSEKLFF.